The next 14 T cell receptor beta chains were all read from a single sample in a study of blood T cell repertoires in COVID-19. Method: immunoSEQ multiplex PCR; TCRdb's copy keeps in-frame clones and lacks some. The sample carries some 200,000 clones, roughly nine tenths recorded once. Material for sequencing was PBMCs or T cells enriched from blood (not recorded which). Every receptor here comes from a woman in her twenties or thirties who had recovered from COVID-19.

The V gene is TRBV6-2 or TRBV6-3, the J gene TRBJ1-1; the match to TRBD1 covers 9 bases. Losses at the gene ends were 4 bases for V and 5 bases for J; bases not matched to a gene: 5. There are 14 residues in the CDR3. The germline CDR1 and CDR2 sequences are MNHEY and SVGEGT. The chain's CDR3 is CASSSWTGVTEAFF. The CDR3 nucleotides are TGTGCCAGCAGTTCCTGGACAGGGGTGACTGAAGCTTTCTTT.

This chain links TRBV19 with TRBJ2-1; 7 bases line up with TRBD2. V shed 1 base, J shed 0 bases, and the junction held 6 bases outside the gene matches. Germline loops: CDR1 LNHDA, CDR2 SQIVND (reference sequence). The CDR3 loop spans 17 amino acids. CDR3 nucleotide sequence: TGTGCCAGTAGTATAGGGACTAGTGTGAGCTCCTACAATGAGCAGTTCTTC. Translated, it gives CASSIGTSVSSYNEQFF.

This clone was counted a few times. This CDR3 is also generated by other DNA sequences in the sample. V is TRBV12-3 or TRBV12-4 and J is TRBJ1-1; D unclear. Between the trimmed V and J ends, which lost 6 bases and 3 bases, there was a span of 5 bases. This CDR3 has 11 amino acids. Written as DNA, the CDR3 is TGTGCCAGCAGCGTATACACTGAAGCTTTCTTT. Its translation is CASSVYTEAFF.

This clone appeared a single time. The gene calls are TRBV9 and TRBJ1-1; TRBD1 agrees at 9 bases. Trimming cost V 3 bases and J 6 bases; bases outside gene matches: 9. CDR1 and CDR2 from the germline V gene are SGDLS and YYNGEE. The CDR3 consists of 15 residues. This CDR3 reads CASSARQGVIAEAFF. The CDR3 DNA is TGTGCCAGCAGCGCGCGACAGGGGGTAATCGCTGAAGCTTTCTTT.

The chain recombines TRBV12-3 or TRBV12-4 with TRBJ1-6; possibly TRBD1 for D (5 bases). CDR3 length: 13 amino acids. With 6 bases removed from V and 6 bases from J, the gap between germline ends came to 9 bases. The CDR3 sequence is CASRDTPNSPLHF. The DNA for the CDR3 is TGTGCCAGCAGGGACACTCCTAATTCACCCCTCCACTTT.

The J gene is TRBJ2-7, the V gene TRBV3-1 (or the pseudogene TRBV3-2), with D tentatively TRBD2 (5 bases). V was pared by 4 bases and J by 5 bases, with 21 bases between. The CDR3 totals 16 residues. Per the germline V gene, CDR1 is LGHDT and CDR2 is YNNKEL (reference sequence). The CDR3 reads CASSLNYGVSAHEQYF. The CDR3 DNA reads as TGTGCCAGCAGCCTTAATTACGGGGTTAGCGCCCACGAGCAGTACTTC.

J is TRBJ1-2 and V is TRBV18, with unresolved D. Germline CDR1 is KGHSH and CDR2 is LQKENI. V was clipped by 6 bases and J by 8 bases, with 19 bases between them. The CDR3 length is 14 residues. The DNA of the CDR3 is TGTGCCAGCTCTCCGTCCTTTTACCGGGAAGGCTACACCTTC. This sequence encodes CASSPSFYREGYTF. The variable domain in full, completed from reference TRBV18 and TRBJ1-2, reads NAGVMQNPRHLVRRRGQEARLRCSPMKGHSHVYWYRQLPEEGLKFMVYLQKENIIDESGMPKERFSAEFPKEGPSILRIQQVVRGDSAAYFCASSPSFYREGYTFGSGTRLTVV.

V usage is TRBV12-5 and J usage is TRBJ1-3; D might be TRBD1 (6 bases). Germline CDR1 and CDR2: LGHNT and FRNRAP. The CDR3 is made up of 18 amino acids. Deletions cut 6 bases from V and 1 base from J, with 22 bases between. CDR3 sequence reads: CASGTPTPQGRSGNTIYF. CDR3 nucleotide sequence: TGTGCTAGTGGGACCCCTACCCCCCAGGGGCGGTCTGGAAACACCATATATTTT.

This clone was seen just once. The chain couples TRBV7-2 to TRBJ1-2; D gene unclear. The germline CDR1 and CDR2 sequences are SGHTA and FQGNSA. The CDR3 consists of 14 residues. The V end was cut by 4 bases, the J end by 0 bases, with 9 bases between. The CDR3, as DNA: TGTGCCAGCAGCTCCCGCGGTGCTAACTATGGCTACACCTTC. This codes for CASSSRGANYGYTF.

The gene calls are TRBV7-9 and TRBJ1-6; 10 bases map to TRBD1. This CDR3 spans 19 amino acids. Germline V gene lookup returns CDR1 SEHNR and CDR2 FQNEAQ (reference sequence). V gave up 5 bases and J gave up 2 bases; unmatched junction bases: 12. CDR3 protein: CASSRADRGSLAYNSPLHF. CDR3 coding DNA: TGTGCCAGCAGCCGCGCGGACAGGGGGTCCTTGGCCTATAATTCACCCCTCCACTTT.

The V gene is TRBV19, the J gene TRBJ1-1; D is perhaps TRBD1 (5 bases). CDR3 size: 14 residues. The germline gives CDR1 LNHDA, CDR2 SQIVND (reference sequence). V gave up 0 bases and J gave up 1 base, with 6 bases separating them. The CDR3 DNA sequence: TGTGCCAGTAGTATAGAGGGGCGGAACACTGAAGCTTTCTTT. This codes for CASSIEGRNTEAFF.

The chain combines TRBV7-2 with TRBJ2-5; weak D call: TRBD2 (6 bases). V was shortened by 3 bases and J by 4 bases, with 12 bases between the two germline ends. The CDR3 spans 14 residues. CDR1 and CDR2 (germline): SGHTA, FQGNSA. The CDR3 here is CASSFGGLRETQYF. In DNA, the CDR3 is TGTGCCAGCAGCTTCGGGGGACTCAGAGAGACCCAGTACTTC.

The CDR3 DNA reads as TGCGCCAGCAGCGAGGGACAGCTCTATGGCTACACCTTC. Amino acid sequence: CASSEGQLYGYTF. V gene TRBV5-1 combines with J gene TRBJ1-2, with 7 bases aligning to TRBD1. Trimming at V came to 4 bases and at J to 4 bases, leaving 4 bases not matched to a gene. CDR3 size: 13 residues. Looked up from germline, CDR1 is SGHRS and CDR2 is YFSETQ.

CDR3 bases: TGTGCCAGCAGCTTCGTCGGGACAGGGGGGAATCAGCCCCAGCATTTT. Its protein is CASSFVGTGGNQPQHF. The genes are TRBV7-2 and TRBJ1-5; 11 bases are a match to TRBD1. CDR1 SGHTA and CDR2 FQGNSA come from the germline V gene. Germline trimming cut 3 bases from V and 4 bases from J; bases unmatched to any gene: 5. The CDR3 contains 16 residues.